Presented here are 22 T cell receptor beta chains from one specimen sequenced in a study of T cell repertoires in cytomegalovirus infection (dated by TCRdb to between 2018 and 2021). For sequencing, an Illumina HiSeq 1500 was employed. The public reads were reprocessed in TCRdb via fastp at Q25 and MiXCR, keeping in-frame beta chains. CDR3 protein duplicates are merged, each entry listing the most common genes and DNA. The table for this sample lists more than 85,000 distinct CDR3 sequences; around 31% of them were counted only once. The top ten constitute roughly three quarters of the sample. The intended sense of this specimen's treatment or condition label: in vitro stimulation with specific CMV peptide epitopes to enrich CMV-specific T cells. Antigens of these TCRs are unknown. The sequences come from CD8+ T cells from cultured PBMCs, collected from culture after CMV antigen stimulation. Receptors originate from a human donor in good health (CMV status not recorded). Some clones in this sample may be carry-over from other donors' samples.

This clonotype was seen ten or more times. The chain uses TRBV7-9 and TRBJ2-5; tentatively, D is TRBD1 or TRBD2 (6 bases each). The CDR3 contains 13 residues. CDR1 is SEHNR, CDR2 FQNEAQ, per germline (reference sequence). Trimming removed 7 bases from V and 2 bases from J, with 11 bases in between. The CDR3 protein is CASTGGKQETQYF. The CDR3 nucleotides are TGTGCCAGCACCGGGGGCAAACAAGAGACCCAGTACTTC.

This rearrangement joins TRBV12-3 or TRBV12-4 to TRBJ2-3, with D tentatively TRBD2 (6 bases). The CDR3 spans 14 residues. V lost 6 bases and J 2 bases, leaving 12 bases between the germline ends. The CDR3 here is CASRPGLHTDTQYF. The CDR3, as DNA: TGTGCCAGCAGACCGGGACTCCACACAGATACGCAGTATTTT.

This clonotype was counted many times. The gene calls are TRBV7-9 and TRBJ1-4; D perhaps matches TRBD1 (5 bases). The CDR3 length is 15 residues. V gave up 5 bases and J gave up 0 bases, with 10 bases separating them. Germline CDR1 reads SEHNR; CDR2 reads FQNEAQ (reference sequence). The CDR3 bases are TGTGCCAGCAGCCCGAGGGGAGCAACTAATGAAAAACTGTTTTTT. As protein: CASSPRGATNEKLFF.

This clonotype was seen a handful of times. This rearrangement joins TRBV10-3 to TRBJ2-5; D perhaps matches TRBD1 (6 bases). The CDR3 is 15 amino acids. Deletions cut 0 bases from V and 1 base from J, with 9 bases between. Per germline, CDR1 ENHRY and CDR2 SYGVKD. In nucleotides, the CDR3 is TGTGCCATCAGTGAGTCCCTGGACAGCCAAGAGACCCAGTACTTC. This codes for CAISESLDSQETQYF.

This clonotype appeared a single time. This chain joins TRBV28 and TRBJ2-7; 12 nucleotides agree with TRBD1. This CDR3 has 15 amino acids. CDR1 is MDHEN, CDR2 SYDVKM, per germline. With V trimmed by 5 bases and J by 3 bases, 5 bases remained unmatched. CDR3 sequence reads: CASSPGQGADYEQYF. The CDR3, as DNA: TGTGCCAGCAGTCCGGGACAGGGGGCCGACTACGAGCAGTACTTC.

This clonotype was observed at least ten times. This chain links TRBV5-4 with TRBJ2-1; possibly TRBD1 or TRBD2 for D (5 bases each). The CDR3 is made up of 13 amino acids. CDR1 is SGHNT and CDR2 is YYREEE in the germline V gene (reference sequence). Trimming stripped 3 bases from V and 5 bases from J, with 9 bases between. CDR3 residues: CASSWGPDNEQFF. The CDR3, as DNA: TGTGCCAGCAGCTGGGGACCTGACAATGAGCAGTTCTTC.

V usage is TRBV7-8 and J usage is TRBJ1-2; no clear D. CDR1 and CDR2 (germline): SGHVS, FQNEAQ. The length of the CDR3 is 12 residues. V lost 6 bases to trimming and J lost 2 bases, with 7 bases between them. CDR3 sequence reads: CASSTGNYGYTF. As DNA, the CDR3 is TGTGCCAGCAGTACGGGGAACTATGGCTACACCTTC.

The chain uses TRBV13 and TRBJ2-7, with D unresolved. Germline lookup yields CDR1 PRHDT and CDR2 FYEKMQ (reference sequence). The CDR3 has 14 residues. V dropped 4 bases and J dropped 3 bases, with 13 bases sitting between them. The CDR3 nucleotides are TGTGCCAGCAGCTCACCCATTGAAGGCTACGAGCAGTACTTC. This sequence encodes CASSSPIEGYEQYF. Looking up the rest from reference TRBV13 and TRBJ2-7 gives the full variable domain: AAGVIQSPRHLIKEKRETATLKCYPIPRHDTVYWYQQGPGQDPQFLISFYEKMQSDKGSIPDRFSAQQFSDYHSELNMSSLELGDSALYFCASSSPIEGYEQYFGPGTRLTVT.

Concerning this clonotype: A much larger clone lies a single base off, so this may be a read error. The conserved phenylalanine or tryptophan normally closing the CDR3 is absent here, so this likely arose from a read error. In DNA form, the CDR3 reads TGCAGCGTTGTGACTGCCTCCTACGAGCAGTACTAC. Translation: CSVVTASYEQYY. The genes are TRBV29-1 and TRBJ2-7; no definite D call. From germline, CDR1 is SQVTM and CDR2 ANQGSEA. The CDR3 is 12 residues long. V was trimmed by 4 bases and J by 0 bases, leaving 7 bases between them.

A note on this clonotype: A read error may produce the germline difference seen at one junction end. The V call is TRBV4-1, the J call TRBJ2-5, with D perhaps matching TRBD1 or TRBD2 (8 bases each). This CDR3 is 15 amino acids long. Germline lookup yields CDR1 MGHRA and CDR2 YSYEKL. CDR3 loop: CASSRGGQVQETQYF. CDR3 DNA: TGTGCCAGCAGCCGGGGGGGACAGGTACAAGAGACCCAGTACTTC.

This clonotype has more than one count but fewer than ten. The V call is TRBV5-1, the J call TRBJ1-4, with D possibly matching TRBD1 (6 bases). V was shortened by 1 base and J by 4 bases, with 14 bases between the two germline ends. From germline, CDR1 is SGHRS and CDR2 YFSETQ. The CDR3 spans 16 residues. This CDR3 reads CASSLTITRGNEKLFF. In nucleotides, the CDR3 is TGCGCCAGCAGCTTGACGATTACCAGGGGTAATGAAAAACTGTTTTTT.

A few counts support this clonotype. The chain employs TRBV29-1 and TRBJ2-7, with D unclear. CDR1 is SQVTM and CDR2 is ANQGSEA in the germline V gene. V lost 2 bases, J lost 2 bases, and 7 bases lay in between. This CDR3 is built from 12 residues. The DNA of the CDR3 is TGCAGCGTTGAATCAGACACCTACGAGCAGTACTTC. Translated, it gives CSVESDTYEQYF.

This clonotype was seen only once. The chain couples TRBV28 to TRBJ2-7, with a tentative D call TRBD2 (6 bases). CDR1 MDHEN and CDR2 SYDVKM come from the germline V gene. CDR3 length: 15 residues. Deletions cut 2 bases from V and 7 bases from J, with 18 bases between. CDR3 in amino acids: CASSLPGLTSGEQYF. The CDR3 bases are TGTGCCAGCAGTTTACCTGGACTAACCTCGGGGGAGCAGTACTTC.

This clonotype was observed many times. Here the CDR3 DNA reads TGTGCCAGCACTATAAAAGGGGCCGCTCGGGATAAATACAATGAGCAGTTCTTC. Translated: CASTIKGAARDKYNEQFF. The gene calls are TRBV7-8 and TRBJ2-1; the D gene could be TRBD1 or TRBD2 (5 bases each). Germline V gene lookup returns CDR1 SGHVS and CDR2 FQNEAQ. This CDR3 has 18 amino acids. The ends were cut back, 7 bases at V and 4 bases at J, with 26 bases in the middle.

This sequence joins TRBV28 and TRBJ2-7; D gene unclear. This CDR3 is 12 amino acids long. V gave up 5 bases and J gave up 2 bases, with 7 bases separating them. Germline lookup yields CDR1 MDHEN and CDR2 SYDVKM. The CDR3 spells CASSPQPYEQYF. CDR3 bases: TGTGCCAGCAGTCCCCAGCCCTACGAGCAGTACTTC.

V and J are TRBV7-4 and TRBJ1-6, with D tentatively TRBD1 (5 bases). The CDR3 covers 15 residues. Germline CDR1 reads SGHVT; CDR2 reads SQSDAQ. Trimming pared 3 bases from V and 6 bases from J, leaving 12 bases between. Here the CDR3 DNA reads TGTGCCAGCAGCTTGGATCAGGGTGGTAATTCACCCCTCCACTTT. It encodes CASSLDQGGNSPLHF.

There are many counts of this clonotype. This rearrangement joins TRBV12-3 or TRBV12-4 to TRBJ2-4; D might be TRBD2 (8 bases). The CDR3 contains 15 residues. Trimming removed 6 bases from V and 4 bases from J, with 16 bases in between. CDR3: CASSHRGGGKNIQYF. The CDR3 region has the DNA TGTGCCAGCAGCCACAGGGGCGGGGGGAAAAACATTCAGTACTTC.

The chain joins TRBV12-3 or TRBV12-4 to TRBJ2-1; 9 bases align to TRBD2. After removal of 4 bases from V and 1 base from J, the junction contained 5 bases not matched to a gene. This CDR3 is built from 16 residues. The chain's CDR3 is CASSWGGGGSYNEQFF. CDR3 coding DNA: TGTGCCAGCAGTTGGGGCGGGGGGGGATCCTACAATGAGCAGTTCTTC.

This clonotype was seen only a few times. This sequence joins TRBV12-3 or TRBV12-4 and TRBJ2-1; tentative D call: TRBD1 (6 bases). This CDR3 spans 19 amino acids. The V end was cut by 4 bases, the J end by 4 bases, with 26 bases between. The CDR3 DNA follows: TGTGCCAGCAGTTACTCTGAGGGGGTTTCCCCCCTAAAGTACAATGAGCAGTTCTTC. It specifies CASSYSEGVSPLKYNEQFF.

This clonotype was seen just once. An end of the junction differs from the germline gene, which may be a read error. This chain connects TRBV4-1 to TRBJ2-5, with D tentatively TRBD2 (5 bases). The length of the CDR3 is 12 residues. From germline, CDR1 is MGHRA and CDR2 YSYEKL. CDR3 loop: CASSNLGESQYF. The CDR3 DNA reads TGCGCCAGCAGTAACCTGGGAGAGTCCCAGTACTTC.

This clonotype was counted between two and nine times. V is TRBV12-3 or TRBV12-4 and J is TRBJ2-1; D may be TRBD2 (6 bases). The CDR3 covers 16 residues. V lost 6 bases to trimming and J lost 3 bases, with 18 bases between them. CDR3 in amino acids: CASRLGDSGIYNEQFF. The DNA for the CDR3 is TGTGCCAGCAGACTCGGGGACTCCGGAATCTACAATGAGCAGTTCTTC.

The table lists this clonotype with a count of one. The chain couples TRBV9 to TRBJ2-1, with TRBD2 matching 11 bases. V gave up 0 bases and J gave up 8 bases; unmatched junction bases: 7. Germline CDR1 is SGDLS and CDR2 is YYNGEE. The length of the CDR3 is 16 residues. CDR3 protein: CASSVDPSGGWYEQFF. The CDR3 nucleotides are TGTGCCAGCAGCGTAGACCCTAGCGGGGGGTGGTATGAGCAGTTCTTC.